These T cell receptor beta chains were read from a single sample in a study of cytomegalovirus exposure and HLA in healthy donors. The data were produced by immunoSEQ multiplex PCR, yet TCRdb's version contains in-frame clones alone and is incomplete. The sample lists 100,000 to 150,000 clones, around four fifths seen once, with around 18% in the top ten. Input material: PBMCs. Source of these receptors: a young man in good health and CMV-seropositive. Each CDR3 is given with its conserved first and last residue. Each record gives: V gene, CDR3 length, J gene, CDR3 protein.

TRBV7-8	15	TRBJ1-1	CASRFGGEGDTEAFF
TRBV4-1	15	TRBJ2-1	CASSQDRGYKNEQFF
TRBV6-6	15	TRBJ1-5	CASTPYPPDNQPQHF
TRBV6-4	10	TRBJ2-7	CASEGYEQYF
TRBV5-1	17	TRBJ2-4	CASSKRTGGLAKNIQYF
TRBV6-4	15	TRBJ1-2	CASSDGGQGYDGYTF
TRBV6-4	15	TRBJ2-3	CASSDEAGGLNTQYF
TRBV7-9	13	TRBJ2-2	CASSLPGSGELFF
TRBV19	15	TRBJ2-7	CASSMTRDRVHEQYF
TRBV15	16	TRBJ2-1	CATGTPGLSSYNEQFF
TRBV9	14	TRBJ1-1	CASSVALVNTEAFF
TRBV5-1	14	TRBJ2-7	CASSLGTGYYEQYF
TRBV5-4	12	TRBJ1-6	CASSSYNSPLHF
TRBV11-1	15	TRBJ2-7	CASSLEGTGPYEQYF
TRBV21-1	18	TRBJ1-6	CASSKKGGDNSYNSPLHF
TRBV2	15	TRBJ2-5	CASTPASGGGETQYF
TRBV5-1	15	TRBJ2-3	CASASAGREADTQYF
TRBV9	11	TRBJ1-2	CASRYGGGYTF
TRBV19	15	TRBJ2-2	CASSIQGADTGELFF
TRBV28	18	TRBJ1-4	CASRITGNGKVTNEKLFF
TRBV4-2	16	TRBJ1-1	CASSRRDAGEVTEAFF
TRBV5-1	14	TRBJ2-7	CASSSLTGGDEQYF
TRBV28	16	TRBJ2-7	CASSLGLAGGVYEQYF
TRBV4-1	14	TRBJ2-7	CASSLPGQGGEQYF
TRBV5-1	12	TRBJ2-3	CASSVDRAAQYF
TRBV30	15	TRBJ1-1	CAWSPLAGVGTEAFF